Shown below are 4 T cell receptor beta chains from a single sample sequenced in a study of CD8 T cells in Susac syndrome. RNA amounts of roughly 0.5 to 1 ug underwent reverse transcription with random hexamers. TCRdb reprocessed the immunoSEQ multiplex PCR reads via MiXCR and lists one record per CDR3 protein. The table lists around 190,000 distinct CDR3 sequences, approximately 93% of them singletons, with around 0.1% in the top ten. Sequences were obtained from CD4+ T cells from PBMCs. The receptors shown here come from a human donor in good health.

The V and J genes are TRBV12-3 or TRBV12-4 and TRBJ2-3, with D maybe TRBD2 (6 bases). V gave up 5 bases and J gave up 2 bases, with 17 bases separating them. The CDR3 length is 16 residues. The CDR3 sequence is CASSAHGRGYTDTQYF. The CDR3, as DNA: TGTGCCAGCAGTGCCCATGGGCGGGGTTACACAGATACGCAGTATTTT.

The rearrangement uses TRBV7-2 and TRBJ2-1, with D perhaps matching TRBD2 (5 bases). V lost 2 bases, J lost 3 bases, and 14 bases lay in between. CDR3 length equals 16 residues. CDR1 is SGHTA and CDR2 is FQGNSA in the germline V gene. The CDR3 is CASSLRLRAVYNEQFF. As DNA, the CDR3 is TGTGCCAGCAGCTTACGCCTGAGGGCGGTCTACAATGAGCAGTTCTTC.

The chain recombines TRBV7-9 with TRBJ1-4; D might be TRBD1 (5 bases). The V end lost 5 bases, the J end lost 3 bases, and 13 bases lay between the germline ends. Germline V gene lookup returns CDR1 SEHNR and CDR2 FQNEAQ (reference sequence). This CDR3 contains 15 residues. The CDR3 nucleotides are TGTGCCAGCAGCCGCTCTCTGGGGGCTAATGAAAAACTGTTTTTT. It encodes CASSRSLGANEKLFF.

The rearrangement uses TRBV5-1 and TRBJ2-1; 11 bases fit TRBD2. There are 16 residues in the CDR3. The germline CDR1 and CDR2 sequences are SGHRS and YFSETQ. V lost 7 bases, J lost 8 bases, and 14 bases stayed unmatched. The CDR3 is CASLRSTSGGRDEQFF. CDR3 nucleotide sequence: TGCGCCAGCCTTAGATCCACTAGCGGGGGCCGGGATGAGCAGTTCTTC.